This T cell receptor beta chain comes out of a study of blood T cell repertoires in COVID-19. For the study at large: Collection of acute and convalescent COVID-19 samples took place in the United States, Italy and Spain. T cells, B-cell-depleted T cells, or PBMCs supplied cDNA or gDNA.

Original data processing: Using reference gene primer amplification, nucleated cell counts were estimated. Measured with immunoSEQ multiplex PCR; TCRdb has only the in-frame clones, and not every one. D and trimming come from the DNA, and the V and J calls and clone size come from that table. The sample holds fewer than 200,000 clones, approximately 80% seen once. J gave up 6 bases and V 3 bases, and 5 bases lay outside the gene matches. Germline-derived CDR1 and CDR2 are LGHDT and YNNKEL (reference sequence). The CDR3 consists of 15 residues. Input material: peripheral blood. The chain is built from TRBV3-1 (or the pseudogene TRBV3-2) and TRBJ1-5, with 10 bases lining up with TRBD1. This receptor was obtained from a woman older than 75 with acute or convalescent COVID-19. The CDR3: CASSQEGDRGQPQHF. The CDR3 DNA is TGTGCCAGCAGCCAGGAAGGGGACAGGGGTCAGCCCCAGCATTTT.